Described below is a single T cell receptor (beta chain) sequence and its context. Antigen specificity is unknown. The germline V gene encodes CDR1 SGHAT and CDR2 FQNNGV. This CDR3 has 16 residues. The trim removed 4 bases at V and 6 bases at J, leaving 5 bases unmatched. This specimen comes from a study of OX40 agonist ivuxolimab in advanced cancers. Study-level background: The study reported partial responses in three patients: one hepatocellular carcinoma, two cutaneous melanoma.

Clones were read by immunoSEQ multiplex PCR, and TCRdb kept only the in-frame ones, dropping some. The table has some 30,000 clones, about four fifths seen once. Whole-study findings and limits: Near-lowest levels of clonal expansion characterized partial responders at 0.1-3.0 mg/kg. Both blood CD4+ and CD8+ T cells showed clonal growth by week 6 at 0.1 to 3.0 mg/kg.

The input for sequencing was CD4+ or CD8+ T cells sorted from blood, taken in a trial of the OX40 agonist ivuxolimab. The chain uses TRBV11-2 and TRBJ2-3, with 15 positions matching TRBD2. This sequence originates from an adult with an advanced solid tumor such as melanoma, head and neck, liver or kidney cancer. CDR3: CASSSRTSGRGDTQYF. CDR3 DNA sequence: TGTGCCAGCAGCTCCCGGACTAGCGGGAGGGGGGATACGCAGTATTTT.